These 11 T cell receptor beta chains share one sample of origin, sequenced in a study of CD8+ T cells in alopecia areata. Indicated treatment: oral pan-JAK inhibitor, 5-10 mg twice daily. Once RNA had been extracted, it was reverse transcribed into cDNA to act as the sequencing template. The repertoire was sequenced with immunoSEQ multiplex PCR; TCRdb's copy has only in-frame clones and lacks some. The sample has around 110,000 clones, 84% seen once. The sequencing used CD8+ T cells sorted from blood, collected at week 24, from a patient treated with tofacitinib. The receptors were gathered from a human donor with alopecia areata.

The chain is built from TRBV7-2 and TRBJ1-6, with TRBD1 as a possible D gene (5 bases). The germline V gene encodes CDR1 SGHTA and CDR2 FQGNSA. The CDR3 runs to 18 residues. The germline V and J ends were trimmed by 5 bases and 4 bases, with 21 bases remaining between them. CDR3 DNA: TGTGCCAGCAGCCGGGACCTGCTGTTGGGGGTTTATAATTCACCCCTCCACTTT. The encoded protein is CASSRDLLLGVYNSPLHF.

The chain employs TRBV30 and TRBJ2-3, with 7 bases fitting TRBD2. V trimming: 5 bases; J trimming: 0 bases; junction bases outside the gene matches: 8. Germline lookup yields CDR1 GTSNPN and CDR2 SVGIG (reference sequence). CDR3 length: 15 amino acids. The CDR3 loop is CAWGPGGSSTDTQYF. In DNA form, the CDR3 reads TGTGCCTGGGGGCCCGGGGGGTCTAGCACAGATACGCAGTATTTT.

The rearrangement links TRBV5-4 to TRBJ2-3, with a weak D call TRBD1 (6 bases). The germline V and J ends were trimmed by 7 bases and 2 bases, with 11 bases remaining between them. The CDR3 consists of 13 residues. CDR1 SGHNT and CDR2 YYREEE come from the germline V gene (reference sequence). The CDR3 here is CASVQGNTDTQYF. In DNA, the CDR3 is TGTGCCAGCGTACAGGGTAACACAGATACGCAGTATTTT.

This clone was counted only a few times. This chain connects TRBV4-2 to TRBJ2-7; TRBD2 is a possible D gene (6 bases). CDR1 is LGHNA and CDR2 is YNFKEQ in the germline V gene. V was pared by 1 base and J by 6 bases, with 16 bases between. This CDR3 is 15 amino acids long. The CDR3 here is CASSQGGGTFGEQYF. DNA of the CDR3: TGTGCCAGCAGCCAAGGGGGCGGGACTTTCGGCGAGCAGTACTTC.

V is TRBV7-9 and J is TRBJ1-2, with TRBD1 identical over 8 bases. This CDR3 region has 18 residues. The V segment lost 5 bases and the J segment 8 bases; nucleotides outside the gene matches: 22. Looked up from germline, CDR1 is SEHNR and CDR2 is FQNEAQ (reference sequence). In DNA form, the CDR3 reads TGTGCCAGCAGCCCGGGACAGGAGTCTCCAAGGGAATTCCGCGGCTACACCTTC. It codes for CASSPGQESPREFRGYTF. The full variable domain, in which reference TRBV7-9 and TRBJ1-2 provide the parts outside the CDR3, is DTGVSQNPRHKITKRGQNVTFRCDPISEHNRLYWYRQTLGQGPEFLTYFQNEAQLEKSRLLSDRFSAERPKGSFSTLEIQRTEQGDSAMYLCASSPGQESPREFRGYTFGSGTRLTVV.

This chain links TRBV5-1 with TRBJ2-1; TRBD2 aligns across 7 bases. Looked up from germline, CDR1 is SGHRS and CDR2 is YFSETQ. CDR3 size: 14 residues. The J segment lost 7 bases and the V segment lost 0 bases, leaving 4 bases of the junction unmatched. DNA for the CDR3: TGCGCCAGCAGCTTGGTGGGACTACGGAATGAGCAGTTCTTC. This encodes CASSLVGLRNEQFF.

The genes are TRBV7-8 and TRBJ1-1; 11 nucleotides match TRBD1. The CDR3 length is 15 residues. CDR1 is SGHVS and CDR2 is FQNEAQ in the germline V gene. Trimming removed 0 bases from V and 5 bases from J; junction bases left unmatched: 2. The DNA for the CDR3 is TGTGCCAGCAGCTTAGCGCGGGACAGGGGGACTGAAGCTTTCTTT. Translating gives CASSLARDRGTEAFF.

In this sample, this clone turned up a few times. The chain employs TRBV6-6 and TRBJ2-1; weak D call: TRBD1 (7 bases). CDR3 length: 14 residues. The V end was cut by 11 bases, the J end by 4 bases, with 18 bases between. Per germline, CDR1 MNHNY and CDR2 SVGAGI (reference sequence). This CDR3 reads CASRGDSPYNEQFF. The CDR3 region has the DNA TGTGCCTCGAGGGGGGACAGCCCATACAATGAGCAGTTCTTC.

J is TRBJ2-3 and V is TRBV13; 9 nucleotides align to TRBD2. V lost 5 bases, J lost 5 bases, and 5 bases stayed unmatched. The CDR3 consists of 14 residues. CDR1 and CDR2 (germline): PRHDT, FYEKMQ (reference sequence). The CDR3 DNA sequence: TGTGCCAGCAGCCCAGCGGGGGGTCTAGATACGCAGTATTTT. Translating gives CASSPAGGLDTQYF. Based on the CDR3 plus reference TRBV13 and TRBJ2-3, the full variable domain is AAGVIQSPRHLIKEKRETATLKCYPIPRHDTVYWYQQGPGQDPQFLISFYEKMQSDKGSIPDRFSAQQFSDYHSELNMSSLELGDSALYFCASSPAGGLDTQYFGPGTRLTVL.

The chain recombines TRBV4-3 with TRBJ1-1; D is possibly TRBD1 (5 bases). Trimming took 0 bases from V and 4 from J, leaving 12 bases between them. CDR1 and CDR2 from the germline V gene are LGHNA and YSLEER. The CDR3 consists of 15 residues. The CDR3 DNA follows: TGCGCCAGCAGCCAAGAGGACGGGGGGGGCACTGAAGCTTTCTTT. It translates to CASSQEDGGGTEAFF.

This chain connects TRBV28 to TRBJ2-7; D gene ambiguous. Germline V gene lookup returns CDR1 MDHEN and CDR2 SYDVKM. V lost 3 bases, J lost 3 bases, and 18 bases lay in between. The CDR3 is 16 amino acids. The CDR3 region is CASSFIDLGRNYEQYF. The DNA for the CDR3 is TGTGCCAGCAGTTTCATCGACCTTGGGCGGAACTACGAGCAGTACTTC.